The 22 T cell receptor beta chains below come from one sample, sequenced in a study of blood T cell repertoires in COVID-19. Generated by immunoSEQ multiplex PCR, the TCRdb table keeps only in-frame clones and is missing some. The top ten clones hold 30% to 45% of a sample with about 130,000 clones, around three quarters of them seen once. Sequencing was carried out using peripheral blood. Receptors originate from a man aged 40-49 years with active or convalescent COVID-19.

The chain uses TRBV6-6 and TRBJ2-1; 7 nucleotides line up with TRBD2. CDR1 and CDR2 from the germline V gene are MNHNY and SVGAGI (reference sequence). The CDR3 loop spans 15 amino acids. Losses at the gene ends were 5 bases for V and 0 bases for J; bases not matched to a gene: 4. In nucleotides, the CDR3 is TGTGCCAGCAGTCGCCGGGGGGACTCCTACAATGAGCAGTTCTTC. Residues: CASSRRGDSYNEQFF.

The CDR3 nucleotides read TGCGCCAGCAGCTTGGCCGGTAGAGGCAATGAGCAGTTCTTC. Translation gives CASSLAGRGNEQFF. The rearrangement uses TRBV5-1 and TRBJ2-1; D is uncertain. CDR1 and CDR2 (germline): SGHRS, YFSETQ. V lost 0 bases and J 6 bases, leaving 10 bases between the germline ends. The CDR3 extends over 14 amino acids. Full variable domain (missing parts from reference TRBV5-1 and TRBJ2-1): KAGVTQTPRYLIKTRGQQVTLSCSPISGHRSVSWYQQTPGQGLQFLFEYFSETQRNKGNFPGRFSGRQFSNSRSEMNVSTLELGDSALYLCASSLAGRGNEQFFGPGTRLTVL.

CDR3 sequence (DNA): TGTGCCAGCAGCCATGGGACTAGTAACGAGCAGTACTTC. The encoded protein is CASSHGTSNEQYF. The chain joins TRBV7-8 to TRBJ2-7; 8 bases match TRBD2. This CDR3 region has 13 residues. V lost 5 bases, J lost 5 bases, and 5 bases stayed unmatched. Germline values: CDR1 SGHVS, CDR2 FQNEAQ.

The rearrangement uses TRBV14 and TRBJ1-1, with TRBD1 matching over 10 bases. Trimming cost V 4 bases and J 6 bases; bases outside gene matches: 8. The length of the CDR3 is 15 residues. CDR1 SGHDN and CDR2 FVKESK come from the germline V gene. The CDR3, as DNA: TGTGCCAGCAGCCTCCGGACAGGGGGGCTCTCTGAAGCTTTCTTT. Encoded protein: CASSLRTGGLSEAFF.

This clone was recorded only once. V gene TRBV27 combines with J gene TRBJ1-1; the D is unclear. The CDR3 extends over 15 amino acids. The germline V gene encodes CDR1 MNHEY and CDR2 SMNVEV (reference sequence). Trimming took off 3 bases at V and 0 bases at J, with 11 bases between the two ends. The CDR3 loop is CASSFSGNMNTEAFF. CDR3 DNA: TGTGCCAGCAGTTTTTCCGGGAACATGAACACTGAAGCTTTCTTT.

The CDR3 DNA sequence: TGTGCCTGGACTTCGGGGGGCGGCAATCAGCCCCAGCATTTT. This gives the protein CAWTSGGGNQPQHF. This chain connects TRBV30 to TRBJ1-5; D may be TRBD1 (6 bases). V was trimmed by 4 bases and J by 2 bases, leaving 12 bases between them. Germline V gives CDR1 GTSNPN, CDR2 SVGIG (reference sequence). CDR3 length equals 14 residues.

The chain has TRBV2 and TRBJ2-1; 9 bases map to TRBD1. The CDR3 runs 15 residues. J lost 8 bases, V lost 7 bases, and 12 bases had no gene match. From germline, CDR1 is SNHLY and CDR2 FYNNEI. The CDR3 spells CASNIPGQGYDEQFF. CDR3 bases: TGTGCCAGCAACATTCCGGGACAGGGCTATGATGAGCAGTTCTTC.

This clone appeared once. The V gene is TRBV6-6, the J gene TRBJ1-1; D might be TRBD1 (5 bases). The CDR3 is 12 residues long. The V gene lost 6 bases and the J gene lost 1 base, with 6 bases spanning the gap. Per the germline V gene, CDR1 is MNHNY and CDR2 is SVGAGI (reference sequence). The CDR3 coding sequence is TGTGCCAGCAGCCAGGGGAACACTGAAGCTTTCTTT. Its translation is CASSQGNTEAFF.

The chain couples TRBV4-3 to TRBJ2-3; maybe TRBD2 (6 bases). This CDR3 has 17 amino acids. The germline CDR1 and CDR2 sequences are LGHNA and YSLEER. The V end lost 0 bases, the J end lost 1 base, and 14 bases lay between the germline ends. CDR3 coding DNA: TGCGCCAGCAGCCAAGAAGCAACGGGGGTGGGCACAGATACGCAGTATTTT. It is translated as CASSQEATGVGTDTQYF.

The chain recombines TRBV5-5 with TRBJ1-4, with 9 bases matching TRBD1. The length of the CDR3 is 14 residues. V shed 3 bases, J shed 8 bases, and the junction held 5 bases outside the gene matches. The germline gives CDR1 SGHKS, CDR2 YYEKEE (reference sequence). The CDR3 DNA follows: TGTGCCAGCAGCTCGGACAGGGGTCGGGAAAAACTGTTTTTT. Its protein product is CASSSDRGREKLFF.

This chain uses TRBV19 with TRBJ1-5; D possibly corresponds to TRBD1 (6 bases). With 0 bases removed from V and 7 bases from J, the gap between germline ends came to 10 bases. Per germline, CDR1 LNHDA and CDR2 SQIVND (reference sequence). The CDR3 has 14 amino acids. The CDR3 loop is CASSIDAQGQPQHF. Written as DNA, the CDR3 is TGTGCCAGTAGTATAGATGCACAGGGCCAGCCCCAGCATTTT.

The V call is TRBV5-4, the J call TRBJ1-2, with TRBD1 identical over 8 bases. Germline assignment: CDR1 SGHNT and CDR2 YYREEE (reference sequence). The CDR3 is made up of 14 amino acids. Trimming took 3 bases from V and 4 from J; bases not matched to a gene: 5. The DNA of the CDR3 is TGTGCCAGCAGCTCGACAGGGGTTTTCTATGGCTACACCTTC. This translates into CASSSTGVFYGYTF.

The chain uses TRBV11-2 and TRBJ1-1; D not resolved. Germline V gene lookup returns CDR1 SGHAT and CDR2 FQNNGV. The germline V and J ends were trimmed by 3 bases and 2 bases, with 7 bases remaining between them. This CDR3 spans 13 amino acids. As DNA, the CDR3 is TGTGCCAGCAGCTTGCAGATAAACACTGAAGCTTTCTTT. Translation gives CASSLQINTEAFF.

The chain couples TRBV30 to TRBJ2-3; 10 bases are shared with TRBD1. J was trimmed by 5 bases and V by 8 bases; bases with no gene match: 7. CDR1 and CDR2 from the germline V gene are GTSNPN and SVGIG (reference sequence). The CDR3 consists of 13 residues. This chain's CDR3 is CARGQGVIDTQYF. In DNA form, the CDR3 reads TGTGCCCGAGGACAGGGGGTAATAGATACGCAGTATTTT. The variable domain in full, completed from reference TRBV30 and TRBJ2-3, reads SQTIHQWPATLVQPVGSPLSLECTVEGTSNPNLYWYRQAAGRGLQLLFYSVGIGQISSEVPQNLSASRPQDRQFILSSKKLLLSDSGFYLCARGQGVIDTQYFGPGTRLTVL.

V is TRBV4-3 and J is TRBJ1-2, with 7 bases identical to TRBD1. Trimming cost V 4 bases and J 2 bases; bases outside gene matches: 7. The germline gives CDR1 LGHNA, CDR2 YSLEER. This CDR3 is built from 15 residues. The CDR3 loop reads CASSLNRGANYGYTF. The CDR3 DNA sequence: TGCGCCAGCAGCCTTAACAGGGGTGCCAACTATGGCTACACCTTC.

The chain carries TRBV5-1 and TRBJ2-7; D ambiguous. This CDR3 has 15 residues. Trimming pared 4 bases from V and 2 bases from J, leaving 16 bases between. The germline gives CDR1 SGHRS, CDR2 YFSETQ. CDR3 sequence (DNA): TGCGCCAGCAGCCGCCTGGAACCGACTCCCTACGAGCAGTACTTC. Translated, it gives CASSRLEPTPYEQYF.

The chain links TRBV27 to TRBJ1-1, with D uncertain. In germline, CDR1 is MNHEY, CDR2 SMNVEV (reference sequence). Trimming pared 7 bases from V and 2 bases from J, leaving 14 bases between. The CDR3 consists of 14 residues. In nucleotides, the CDR3 is TGTGCCAGCACCCGGGATAGGACTAACACTGAAGCTTTCTTT. As protein: CASTRDRTNTEAFF.

This chain joins TRBV11-2 and TRBJ1-1, with D possibly being TRBD1 (5 bases). Germline V gene sequence: CDR1 SGHAT, CDR2 FQNNGV. Trimming cost V 0 bases and J 4 bases, with 12 bases left between them. There are 15 residues in the CDR3. The DNA for the CDR3 is TGTGCCAGCAGCTTAGAACGCACAGGTTTCACTGAAGCTTTCTTT. Its protein is CASSLERTGFTEAFF. The full variable domain, rest sourced from reference TRBV11-2 and TRBJ1-1, is EAGVAQSPRYKIIEKRQSVAFWCNPISGHATLYWYQQILGQGPKLLIQFQNNGVVDDSQLPKDRFSAERLKGVDSTLKIQPAKLEDSAVYLCASSLERTGFTEAFFGQGTRLTVV.

The chain uses TRBV9 and TRBJ2-2; D perhaps matches TRBD2 (6 bases). Germline CDR1 reads SGDLS; CDR2 reads YYNGEE. This CDR3 has 15 residues. The V and J ends lost 0 bases and 6 bases respectively, with 12 bases between them. DNA for the CDR3: TGTGCCAGCAGCGTAGGGGACTCCCTCCCCGGGGAGCTGTTTTTT. The encoded protein is CASSVGDSLPGELFF. Looking up the rest from reference TRBV9 and TRBJ2-2 gives the full variable domain: DSGVTQTPKHLITATGQRVTLRCSPRSGDLSVYWYQQSLDQGLQFLIQYYNGEERAKGNILERFSAQQFPDLHSELNLSSLELGDSALYFCASSVGDSLPGELFFGEGSRLTVL.

This chain joins TRBV30 and TRBJ2-1; 10 bases are a match to TRBD2. The V gene end was trimmed by 4 bases and the J gene end by 1 base; junction bases not matched to a gene: 7. Germline CDR1 reads GTSNPN; CDR2 reads SVGIG (reference sequence). The CDR3 spans 16 residues. CDR3 sequence: CAWTYSGGRSYNEQFF. The CDR3 bases are TGTGCCTGGACCTATAGCGGGGGGAGGTCCTACAATGAGCAGTTCTTC.

The chain recombines TRBV5-5 with TRBJ2-1, with TRBD1 identical over 7 bases. CDR3 length equals 15 residues. With V trimmed by 0 bases and J by 3 bases, 3 bases remained unmatched. Germline loops: CDR1 SGHKS, CDR2 YYEKEE (reference sequence). The CDR3 here is CASSLDRGDYNEQFF. The CDR3 nucleotides read TGTGCCAGCAGCTTGGACAGGGGAGACTACAATGAGCAGTTCTTC.

The rearrangement joins TRBV19 to TRBJ1-1, with 9 bases that match TRBD1. The CDR3 totals 16 residues. Germline CDR1 is LNHDA and CDR2 is SQIVND (reference sequence). Unmatched junction bases numbered 13, after V lost 5 bases and J lost 6 bases. The CDR3 loop is CASSFNPRTGVPEAFF. Here the CDR3 DNA reads TGTGCCAGTAGTTTCAACCCCCGGACAGGGGTGCCTGAAGCTTTCTTT.